This TCR beta chain appears in the sequencing data of a study of blood T cell repertoires in COVID-19. Looking at the study overall: Whether acute or convalescent, the COVID-19 samples came from the United States, Italy and Spain. Sources were T cells, B-cell-depleted T cells, or PBMCs; the material itself was cDNA or gDNA.

CDR3 size: 14 residues. Germline CDR1 reads SGDLS; CDR2 reads YYNGEE. Between the trimmed V and J ends, which lost 0 bases and 1 base, there was a span of 7 bases. In the original processing: Estimated nucleated cell counts came from reference gene primer amplification. TCRdb's table, derived via immunoSEQ multiplex PCR, lists solely in-frame clones and lacks some. V, J and clone size reflect that table, while D and trimming were determined from the DNA. The repertoire holds around 64,000 clones, approximately 90% seen once, with less than 2% in the top ten. This TCR was sampled from a human donor in a cohort sampled during active COVID-19. Sequencing was carried out using peripheral blood. The rearrangement links TRBV9 to TRBJ1-1, with D uncertain. CDR3 sequence (DNA): TGTGCCAGCAGCGTAGGTCCGGGGAACACTGAAGCTTTCTTT. This codes for CASSVGPGNTEAFF.